Each of the 10 T cell receptor beta chains below was sequenced from the same sample in a study of long-term antiretroviral therapy in people with HIV. At survey level, the immunoSEQ assay was run in its v3.0 version. The data were produced by immunoSEQ multiplex PCR, yet TCRdb's version contains in-frame clones alone and is incomplete. In the table there are 15,000 or so clones, roughly 88% of which are singletons. The specimen comprised unsorted PBMCs, sampled 2.2 to 2.3 years before starting antiretroviral therapy. Receptors originate from a woman younger than 45 with HIV.

V and J are TRBV7-9 and TRBJ2-5; the match to TRBD1 covers 7 bases. This CDR3 is 13 amino acids long. Germline V lookup: CDR1 SEHNR, CDR2 FQNEAQ (reference sequence). Trimming removed 6 bases from V and 2 bases from J; junction bases left unmatched: 3. The CDR3 DNA sequence: TGTGCCAGCAGTTCCAGGGGGCAAGAGACCCAGTACTTC. Its translation is CASSSRGQETQYF.

This rearrangement joins TRBV12-2 to TRBJ1-1; TRBD1, the table's D call, lacks a check against the DNA. TRBV12-2 constitutes a pseudogene. The length of the CDR3 is 14 residues. CDR3 sequence (DNA): TGTGCAAGTCGCGGACCAGGGGAGAGAGCTGAAGCTTTCTTT. Translation gives CASRGPGERAEAFF.

The chain has TRBV5-8 and TRBJ1-2; 7 bases align to TRBD1. Germline loops: CDR1 SGHTS, CDR2 YDEGEE. This CDR3 is 15 amino acids long. V lost 6 bases and J lost 4; bases outside the gene matches: 12. CDR3 sequence (DNA): TGTGCCAGCACCAACAACAGGGGTCTCGTCTATGGCTACACCTTC. This gives the protein CASTNNRGLVYGYTF.

The chain joins TRBV19 to TRBJ1-5; D is perhaps TRBD1 (5 bases). V lost 8 bases, J lost 2 bases, and 19 bases lay in between. CDR1 is LNHDA and CDR2 is SQIVND in the germline V gene (reference sequence). CDR3 length: 16 amino acids. CDR3 sequence (DNA): TGTGCCAGTCTCTCTGGGCGGGGGAGGCGCAATCAGCCCCAGCATTTT. Translated, it gives CASLSGRGRRNQPQHF.

The chain carries TRBV5-1 and TRBJ1-2, with D maybe TRBD1 (5 bases). Trimming took 0 bases from V and 8 from J, leaving 8 bases between them. The CDR3 spans 12 residues. Germline V gives CDR1 SGHRS, CDR2 YFSETQ. CDR3: CASSLEGRGYTF. The CDR3 nucleotides read TGCGCCAGCAGCTTGGAGGGGAGGGGCTACACCTTC.

The J gene is TRBJ1-2, the V gene TRBV2; 7 bases line up with TRBD1. The V and J ends lost 5 bases and 10 bases, in that order; junction bases with no gene match: 10. CDR1 and CDR2 from the germline V gene are SNHLY and FYNNEI. The CDR3 contains 13 residues. The CDR3, as DNA: TGTGCCAGCAGTCCCTCGGGACAGCTTGACTACACCTTC. Its protein product is CASSPSGQLDYTF.

Only one count was recorded for this clone. Without the conserved terminal phenylalanine or tryptophan, this CDR3 likely stems from a read error. V usage is TRBV30 and J usage is TRBJ1-2; TRBD1 agrees at 7 bases. The CDR3 consists of 12 residues. Looked up from germline, CDR1 is GTSNPN and CDR2 is SVGIG (reference sequence). The trim removed 1 base at V and 8 bases at J, leaving 4 bases unmatched. DNA of the CDR3: TGTGCCTGGAGTGGGGGAGGGGGCGGCTACACCCTC. It yields the protein CAWSGGGGGYTL.

Only one count was recorded for this clone. CDR3 sequence reads: CASSFNHIPNTEAFF. DNA of the CDR3: TGTGCCAGCAGCTTCAACCATATCCCGAACACTGAAGCTTTCTTT. The chain joins TRBV7-2 to TRBJ1-1, with no clear D. The V gene lost 3 bases and the J gene lost 1 base, with 12 bases spanning the gap. The CDR3 runs to 15 residues. The germline V gene encodes CDR1 SGHTA and CDR2 FQGNSA.

The chain uses TRBV10-3 and TRBJ1-2; 7 nucleotides match TRBD1. Germline CDR1 ENHRY, CDR2 SYGVKD. Trimming cost V 2 bases and J 5 bases; bases outside gene matches: 5. The CDR3 runs to 14 residues. CDR3 bases: TGTGCCATCAGTGAGGTGGGACAGAAATATGGCTACACCTTC. This gives the protein CAISEVGQKYGYTF.

The chain links TRBV7-9 to TRBJ1-1; 10 bases are a match to TRBD1. The germline V gene has CDR1 SEHNR and CDR2 FQNEAQ (reference sequence). V was pared by 5 bases and J by 6 bases, with 15 bases of the junction left unmatched. CDR3 length: 17 amino acids. The CDR3: CASSLTLPGTGVAEAFF. In nucleotides, the CDR3 is TGTGCCAGCAGCCTAACATTACCCGGGACAGGGGTGGCTGAAGCTTTCTTT.